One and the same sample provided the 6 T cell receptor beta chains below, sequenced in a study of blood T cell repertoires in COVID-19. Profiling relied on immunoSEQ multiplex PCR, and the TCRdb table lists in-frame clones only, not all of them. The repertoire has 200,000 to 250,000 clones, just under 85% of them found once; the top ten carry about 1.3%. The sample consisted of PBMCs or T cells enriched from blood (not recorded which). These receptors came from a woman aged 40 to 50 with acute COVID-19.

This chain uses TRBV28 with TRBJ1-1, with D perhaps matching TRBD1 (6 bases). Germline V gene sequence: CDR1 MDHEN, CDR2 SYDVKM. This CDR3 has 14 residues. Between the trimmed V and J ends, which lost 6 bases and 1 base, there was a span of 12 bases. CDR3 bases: TGTGCCAGCAGCCTTAGAGGGGGGAACACTGAAGCTTTCTTT. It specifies CASSLRGGNTEAFF. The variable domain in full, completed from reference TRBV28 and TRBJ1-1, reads DVKVTQSSRYLVKRTGEKVFLECVQDMDHENMFWYRQDPGLGLRLIYFSYDVKMKEKGDIPEGYSVSREKKERFSLILESASTNQTSMYLCASSLRGGNTEAFFGQGTRLTVV.

The CDR3 DNA is TGCAGTGCTAACAGGGGTGGCTACACCTTC. This encodes CSANRGGYTF. The chain couples TRBV20-1 to TRBJ1-2; 7 bases line up with TRBD1. The germline CDR1 and CDR2 sequences are DFQATT and SNEGSKA (reference sequence). The CDR3 is 10 residues long. V gave up 4 bases and J gave up 7 bases; unmatched junction bases: 0.

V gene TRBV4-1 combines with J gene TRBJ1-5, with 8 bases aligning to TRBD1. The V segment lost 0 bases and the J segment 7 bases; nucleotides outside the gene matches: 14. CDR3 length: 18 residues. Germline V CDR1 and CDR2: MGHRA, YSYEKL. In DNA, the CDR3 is TGCGCCAGCAGCCAAGATGAACCCCGGACAGGGAGAAGACAGCCCCAGCATTTT. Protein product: CASSQDEPRTGRRQPQHF.

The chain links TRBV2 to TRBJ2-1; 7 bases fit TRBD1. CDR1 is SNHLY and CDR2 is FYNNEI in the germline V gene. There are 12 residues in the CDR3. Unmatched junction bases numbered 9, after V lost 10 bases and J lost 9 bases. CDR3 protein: CATKRNRGEQFF. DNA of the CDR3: TGTGCCACCAAGCGGAACAGGGGTGAGCAGTTCTTC. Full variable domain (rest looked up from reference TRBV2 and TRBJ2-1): EPEVTQTPSHQVTQMGQEVILRCVPISNHLYFYWYRQILGQKVEFLVSFYNNEISEKSEIFDDQFSVERPDGSNFTLKIRSTKLEDSAMYFCATKRNRGEQFFGPGTRLTVL.

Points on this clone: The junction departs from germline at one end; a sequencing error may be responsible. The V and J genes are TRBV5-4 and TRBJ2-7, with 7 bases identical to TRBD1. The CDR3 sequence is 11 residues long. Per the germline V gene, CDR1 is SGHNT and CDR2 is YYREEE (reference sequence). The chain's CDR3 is CASSSLDRLNF. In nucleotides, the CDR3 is TGTGCCAGCAGCTCCCTGGACAGGTTGAACTTC.

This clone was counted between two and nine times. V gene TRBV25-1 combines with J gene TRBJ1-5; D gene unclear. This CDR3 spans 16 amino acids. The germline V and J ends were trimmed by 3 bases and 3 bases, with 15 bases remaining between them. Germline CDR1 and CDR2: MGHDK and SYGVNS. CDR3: CASSDFGEGLNQPQHF. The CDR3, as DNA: TGTGCCAGCAGTGACTTCGGGGAAGGGCTCAATCAGCCCCAGCATTTT.